This is a list of T cell receptor beta chains from one sample in a study of cytomegalovirus exposure and HLA in healthy donors. Generated by immunoSEQ multiplex PCR, the TCRdb table keeps only in-frame clones and is missing some. The sample lists 55,000 to 90,000 clones, roughly four fifths seen once, with 5.5% to 7% in the top ten. The sample consisted of PBMCs. The origin of the receptors is a man aged 50-60 years in good health and CMV-seronegative. The CDR3 runs from the conserved cysteine through the conserved F or W. D genes are given only for firm matches. Size values are once, few and many counts, or a class for expanded clones, and some rows have none.

d_gene	abundance	v_gene	j_gene	CDR3nt	CDR3aa
-	-	TRBV7-6	TRBJ2-3	TGTGCCAGCAGCCCAACGGGAAGGGATACGCAGTATTTT	CASSPTGRDTQYF
TRBD1	-	TRBV28	TRBJ2-7	TGTGCCAGCACACCCCTCCCGGGACAGGGGGTGTACGAGCAGTACTTC	CASTPLPGQGVYEQYF
TRBD1	-	TRBV18	TRBJ1-1	TGTGCCAGCTCACCATTGGACAGGACGCCTGAAGCTTTCTTT	CASSPLDRTPEAFF
TRBD2	-	TRBV7-8	TRBJ2-7	TGTGCCAGCAGCTTAGCGCTAGCGGGTTCATACGAGCAGTACTTC	CASSLALAGSYEQYF
TRBD1	-	TRBV13	TRBJ1-2	TGTGCCAGCAGCTTACTGGGGACAGGTACTAACTATGGCTACACCTTC	CASSLLGTGTNYGYTF
TRBD2	once	TRBV7-9	TRBJ2-3	TGTGCCAGCAGCTTTGCACTAGCGGGGCGCACAGATACGCAGTATTTT	CASSFALAGRTDTQYF
-	-	TRBV7-9	TRBJ2-7	TGTGCCAGCAGCTTAGGGGCGGGACCTATCTACGAGCAGTACTTC	CASSLGAGPIYEQYF
-	-	TRBV7-8	TRBJ1-1	TGTGCCAGCAGCCCGCCCAGTGGTACTGAAGCTTTCTTT	CASSPPSGTEAFF
TRBD1	-	TRBV4-3	TRBJ2-7	TGCGCCAGCAGCCGTGACAGGGCCTACGAGCAGTACTTC	CASSRDRAYEQYF
TRBD1	once	TRBV27	TRBJ1-1	TGTGCCAGCAGTTTATGGACAGGGGGCGAAGCTTTCTTT	CASSLWTGGEAFF
-	-	TRBV6-4	TRBJ2-3	TGTGCCAGCAGTGCTCAGGGCACAGATACGCAGTATTTT	CASSAQGTDTQYF
-	-	TRBV5-1	TRBJ2-3	TGCGCCAGTTGGCAGGGGAACTGGGGTCCAGATACGCAGTATTTT	CASWQGNWGPDTQYF
TRBD1	-	TRBV12-5	TRBJ2-7	TGTGCTAGTGGTTTCACTTGGGGGACAGCCTTCTACGAGCAGTACTTC	CASGFTWGTAFYEQYF
TRBD1	-	TRBV30	TRBJ2-1	TGTGCCTGGACAACCGGGACAGGGGGCTACGGTGAGCAGTTCTTC	CAWTTGTGGYGEQFF
-	few	TRBV7-9	TRBJ1-1	TGTGCCAGCAGCTTAGTCGACACTGAAGCTTTCTTT	CASSLVDTEAFF
-	-	TRBV11-2	TRBJ1-1	TGTGCCAGCAGCTTAGATTGGGGGGTTGAAGCTTTCTTT	CASSLDWGVEAFF
TRBD1	few	TRBV6-1	TRBJ2-3	TGTGCCAGCACTGGGGATCGACAGGGCGGTACGCAGTATTTT	CASTGDRQGGTQYF
-	few	TRBV4-1	TRBJ2-7	TGCGCCAGCAGCAAAGGGGGGCCACCCTACGAGCAGTACTTC	CASSKGGPPYEQYF
-	-	TRBV25-1	TRBJ2-7	TGTGCCAGCAGTGAATTAGGGAGTCCCTACGAGCAGTACTTC	CASSELGSPYEQYF
-	-	TRBV30	TRBJ1-5	TGTGCCTGCAACATGGGGGGGCGGCAGCCCCAGCATTTT	CACNMGGRQPQHF
-	-	TRBV19	TRBJ1-2	TGTGCCAGTAGTAGCCAGCGTCAGACAGGAGTTTTGTATGGCTACACCTTC	CASSSQRQTGVLYGYTF
-	-	TRBV25-1	TRBJ1-2	TGTGCCAGCAGTGAAGGGGGGGCCCGCCCTAACTATGGCTACACCTTC	CASSEGGARPNYGYTF
-	-	TRBV5-1	TRBJ2-7	TGCGCCAGCAGCTTGGCAACTAGATCGAGTGGCGACGAGCAGTACTTC	CASSLATRSSGDEQYF
-	-	TRBV19	TRBJ1-5	TGTGCCAGTGGAGAGCCCAGATATCAGCCCCAGCATTTT	CASGEPRYQPQHF
TRBD1	-	TRBV30	TRBJ1-5	TGTGCCTGGAGTGAACCTTCGACAGGGCGATATCAGCCCCAGCATTTT	CAWSEPSTGRYQPQHF
-	-	TRBV5-1	TRBJ1-1	TGCGCCAGCAGCTTGGCGGAGGGCAGGAACACTGAAGCTTTCTTT	CASSLAEGRNTEAFF
TRBD1	-	TRBV11-2	TRBJ2-1	TGTGCCAGCAGCTTAGATCCAGGACAGGGGAGATTGAGCTCCTACAATGAGCAGTTCTTC	CASSLDPGQGRLSSYNEQFF
-	-	TRBV27	TRBJ2-3	TGTGCCAGCAGTTCTCTAGCGTGGAGCACAGATACGCAGTATTTT	CASSSLAWSTDTQYF
-	-	TRBV2	TRBJ2-1	TGTGCCAGCACTCTTAGAAATAATGAGCAGTTCTTC	CASTLRNNEQFF
-	-	TRBV29-1	TRBJ1-1	TGCAGCGCTGGAAAACAGGGTTTGCGGACTGAAGCTTTCTTT	CSAGKQGLRTEAFF
-	once	TRBV5-1	TRBJ2-1	TGCGCCAGCAGCTTGGAGTTCCAGTTAAAGTCAGGCAATGAGCAGTTCTTC	CASSLEFQLKSGNEQFF
TRBD2	-	TRBV28	TRBJ2-7	TGTGCCAGCAGTTTCTCGGGACTAGCGGGACCCTCCTACGAGCAGTACTTC	CASSFSGLAGPSYEQYF
TRBD1	-	TRBV7-9	TRBJ1-1	TGTGCCAGCAGCTTCGGGACAGGCTTTGCTGAAGCTTTCTTT	CASSFGTGFAEAFF
TRBD1	-	TRBV28	TRBJ1-1	TGTGCCAGCAGTAAGCTAGGGGCTCGGACAGGGCTCTTCCAAGCTTTCTTT	CASSKLGARTGLFQAFF
-	-	TRBV6-1	TRBJ1-1	TGTGCCAGCAGAGAATTTCACAGGGTCACTGAAGCTTTCTTT	CASREFHRVTEAFF
TRBD2	few	TRBV10-2	TRBJ2-7	TGCGCCAGCAGTGAGTCGACGTCTAGCGGGCGCTACGAGCAGTACTTC	CASSESTSSGRYEQYF
-	-	TRBV11-2	TRBJ1-1	TGTGCCAGCAGCTTTTGGACAGAGAACACTGAAGCTTTCTTT	CASSFWTENTEAFF
-	once	TRBV28	TRBJ2-5	TGTGCCAGCAGTTTATCGGACGGATTGGGCCCTTGGGGGGAGACCCAGTACTTC	CASSLSDGLGPWGETQYF
TRBD1	-	TRBV7-2	TRBJ2-5	TGTGCCACCCGACAGGGTTACACGGGAGAGACCCAGTACTTC	CATRQGYTGETQYF
-	-	TRBV7-9	TRBJ2-5	TGTGCCAGCAGCTTGGAGACGGAGACCCAGTACTTC	CASSLETETQYF
TRBD2	-	TRBV6-6	TRBJ2-7	TGTGCCAGCAGTTTTCTAGCGGGAGTCTCCTACGAGCAGTACTTC	CASSFLAGVSYEQYF
-	-	TRBV6-1	TRBJ2-1	TGTGCCAGCACTTTGATGGCCGATGAGCAGTTCTTC	CASTLMADEQFF
-	-	TRBV27	TRBJ1-1	TGTGCCAGCAGTCAACGACAGCCGAACACTGAAGCTTTCTTT	CASSQRQPNTEAFF
-	-	TRBV21-1	TRBJ1-2	TGTGCCAGCAGCAAAGGGAGTCGGATAATCTTCCATGGCTACACCTTC	CASSKGSRIIFHGYTF
TRBD2	-	TRBV4-1	TRBJ2-5	TGCGCCAGCAGCCTACTAGCGGGGGGATTAAAAGAGACCCAGTACTTC	CASSLLAGGLKETQYF
-	-	TRBV7-2	TRBJ2-7	TGTGCCAGCAGCCAACTAGCTACGCTAAGTTACGAGCAGTACTTC	CASSQLATLSYEQYF
TRBD2	few	TRBV28	TRBJ2-1	TGTGCCAGCACCCTAGCGGGAGGCACATACAATGAGCAGTTCTTC	CASTLAGGTYNEQFF
TRBD2	-	TRBV2	TRBJ2-3	TGTGCCAGCCTCCGGGGCGGGGGGGGAGATACGCAGTATTTT	CASLRGGGGDTQYF
-	-	TRBV5-1	TRBJ1-3	TGCGCCAGCAGCTTCAACAGGGCCGGAAACACCATATATTTT	CASSFNRAGNTIYF
-	-	TRBV5-1	TRBJ1-2	TGCGCCAGCGGAGAATCGGTTCTTCGGGGCTACACCTTC	CASGESVLRGYTF